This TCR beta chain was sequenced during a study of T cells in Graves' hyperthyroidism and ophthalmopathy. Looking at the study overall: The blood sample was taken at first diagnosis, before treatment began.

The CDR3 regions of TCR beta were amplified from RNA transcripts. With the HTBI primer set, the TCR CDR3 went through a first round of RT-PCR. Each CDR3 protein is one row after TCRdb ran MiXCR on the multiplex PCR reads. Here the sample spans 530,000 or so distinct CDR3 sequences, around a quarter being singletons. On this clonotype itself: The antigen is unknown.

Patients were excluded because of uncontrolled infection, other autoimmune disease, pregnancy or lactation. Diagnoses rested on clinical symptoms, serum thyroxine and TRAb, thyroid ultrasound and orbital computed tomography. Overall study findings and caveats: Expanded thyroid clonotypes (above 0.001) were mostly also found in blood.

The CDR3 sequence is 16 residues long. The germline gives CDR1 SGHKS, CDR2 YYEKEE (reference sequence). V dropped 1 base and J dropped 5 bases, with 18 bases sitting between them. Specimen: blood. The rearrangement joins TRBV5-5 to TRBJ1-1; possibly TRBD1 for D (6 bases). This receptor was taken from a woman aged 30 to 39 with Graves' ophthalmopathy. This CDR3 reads CASSLMARGGGTEAFF. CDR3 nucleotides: TGTGCCAGCAGCTTGATGGCGAGGGGGGGCGGGACTGAAGCTTTCTTT.